Below are 20 T cell receptor beta chains sequenced from a single sample in a study of Ad26.COV2.S vaccination and SARS-CoV-2 variants. Produced via immunoSEQ multiplex PCR; TCRdb's table is partial and in-frame only. The table includes 250,000 or so clones, approximately 90% detected once. Indicated treatment: roughly 18 received Ad26.COV2.S at low or high dose, single or two shots; 5 received placebo; per-sample allocation not given. Repertoires come from day 63 after the first vaccine or placebo injection. Source: peripheral blood, taken in a trial of Ad26.COV2.S vaccine versus placebo. These TCRs come from a person aged 18-60 years who received the Ad26.COV2.S COVID-19 vaccine or a placebo.

This clone was counted only a few times. The chain carries TRBV13 and TRBJ1-3, with 10 bases matching TRBD1. V lost 4 bases to trimming and J lost 4 bases; unmatched junction nucleotides: 22. Germline V gives CDR1 PRHDT, CDR2 FYEKMQ (reference sequence). The CDR3 has 21 amino acids. CDR3: CASSWNGWDRGSQAGGNTIYF. DNA of the CDR3: TGTGCCAGCAGCTGGAATGGGTGGGACAGGGGATCCCAAGCCGGAGGAAACACCATATATTTT.

This chain links TRBV4-3 with TRBJ2-5; D remains unclear. V was shortened by 0 bases and J by 1 base, with 9 bases between the two germline ends. The germline V gene has CDR1 LGHNA and CDR2 YSLEER. The CDR3 runs 15 residues. The CDR3 region has the DNA TGCGCCAGCAGCCAAGATAGGCAGATCCAAGAGACCCAGTACTTC. Protein sequence: CASSQDRQIQETQYF.

The chain joins TRBV6-5 to TRBJ1-2; TRBD1 matches 9 bases. There are 15 residues in the CDR3. Trimming at V came to 6 bases and at J to 7 bases, leaving 12 bases not matched to a gene. Germline CDR1 reads MNHEY; CDR2 reads SVGAGI. CDR3 protein: CASRGGTGKNLGYTF. In DNA form, the CDR3 reads TGTGCCAGCAGGGGGGGGACAGGGAAGAATCTTGGCTACACCTTC.

The V call is TRBV19, the J call TRBJ1-2; the D gene is possibly TRBD1 (5 bases). CDR3 length: 15 residues. The V end was cut by 9 bases, the J end by 2 bases, with 19 bases between. Germline loops: CDR1 LNHDA, CDR2 SQIVND (reference sequence). CDR3 sequence (DNA): TGTGCCAGCAATCCTTGGGACCACCCAAACTATGGCTACACCTTC. As protein: CASNPWDHPNYGYTF.

The CDR3 spells CASSESRGQRGYEQFF. The DNA for the CDR3 is TGTGCCAGCAGTGAAAGTAGGGGACAGAGAGGGTATGAGCAGTTCTTC. The chain carries TRBV6-1 and TRBJ2-1; TRBD1 matches 7 bases. CDR1 is MNHNS and CDR2 is SASEGT in the germline V gene. With V trimmed by 2 bases and J by 8 bases, 12 bases remained unmatched. The CDR3 extends over 16 amino acids.

This clone showed up just a few times. The gene calls are TRBV19 and TRBJ2-1; 8 nucleotides align to TRBD1. The CDR3 sequence is 15 residues long. Germline V gives CDR1 LNHDA, CDR2 SQIVND (reference sequence). The V gene end was trimmed by 5 bases and the J gene end by 4 bases; junction bases not matched to a gene: 7. The CDR3 protein is CASSYPGQAYNEQFF. In nucleotides, the CDR3 is TGTGCCAGTAGTTACCCGGGACAGGCGTACAATGAGCAGTTCTTC.

Written as DNA, the CDR3 is TGTGCCAGCAGCTTATCGGCGGGGAACACTGAAGCTTTCTTT. This gives the protein CASSLSAGNTEAFF. The gene calls are TRBV7-3 and TRBJ1-1; D unclear. V was shortened by 2 bases and J by 1 base, with 8 bases between the two germline ends. This CDR3 spans 14 amino acids. Germline assignment: CDR1 SGHTA and CDR2 FQGTGA. Full variable domain (rest looked up from reference TRBV7-3 and TRBJ1-1): GAGVSQTPSNKVTEKGKYVELRCDPISGHTALYWYRQSLGQGPEFLIYFQGTGAADDSGLPNDRFFAVRPEGSVSTLKIQRTERGDSAVYLCASSLSAGNTEAFFGQGTRLTVV.

In its sample, this clone was seen a few times. The gene calls are TRBV4-3 and TRBJ2-1; D might be TRBD2 (5 bases). Germline-derived CDR1 and CDR2 are LGHNA and YSLEER. This CDR3 has 16 residues. V lost 4 bases to trimming and J lost 0 bases, with 13 bases between them. CDR3 amino acids: CASSPNEGRSYNEQFF. In nucleotides, the CDR3 is TGCGCCAGCAGCCCCAATGAGGGCCGCTCCTACAATGAGCAGTTCTTC.

The chain carries TRBV9 and TRBJ1-2; possible D gene TRBD1, 6 bases. V lost 3 bases and J 0 bases, leaving 12 bases between the germline ends. The CDR3 is made up of 15 amino acids. Germline V gives CDR1 SGDLS, CDR2 YYNGEE. The CDR3 DNA follows: TGTGCCAGCAGCGGGTGGGACAAAGCTAACTATGGCTACACCTTC. Translation: CASSGWDKANYGYTF.

This chain uses TRBV14 with TRBJ2-1; 12 bases map to TRBD2. This CDR3 spans 15 amino acids. Germline loops: CDR1 SGHDN, CDR2 FVKESK. Germline trimming cut 6 bases from V and 10 bases from J; bases unmatched to any gene: 10. This CDR3 reads CASSTRTSGVREQFF. In DNA form, the CDR3 reads TGTGCCAGCAGTACCAGGACTAGCGGGGTGCGCGAGCAGTTCTTC.

This clone was counted between two and nine times. This sequence joins TRBV5-1 and TRBJ1-6; D is ambiguous. Per germline, CDR1 SGHRS and CDR2 YFSETQ. The CDR3 has 15 residues. Trimming cost V 0 bases and J 0 bases, with 4 bases left between them. CDR3 DNA sequence: TGCGCCAGCAGCTTGGAGGTCTCCTATAATTCACCCCTCCACTTT. Protein product: CASSLEVSYNSPLHF.

The gene calls are TRBV5-1 and TRBJ2-7, with 7 bases fitting TRBD2. The CDR3 has 17 residues. Germline V CDR1 and CDR2: SGHRS, YFSETQ. V trimming: 0 bases; J trimming: 2 bases; junction bases outside the gene matches: 11. The CDR3 DNA follows: TGCGCCAGCAGCTTGGCCATCGGTAGCGGGTCGGCCTACGAGCAGTACTTC. Amino acids: CASSLAIGSGSAYEQYF. The full variable domain, its missing parts supplied by reference TRBV5-1 and TRBJ2-7, is KAGVTQTPRYLIKTRGQQVTLSCSPISGHRSVSWYQQTPGQGLQFLFEYFSETQRNKGNFPGRFSGRQFSNSRSEMNVSTLELGDSALYLCASSLAIGSGSAYEQYFGPGTRLTVT.

This clone was seen only a few times. The chain uses TRBV11-2 and TRBJ2-7, with D perhaps matching TRBD1 (5 bases). Trimming shortened V by 1 base and J by 1 base, and 8 bases separated the two germline ends. Germline V gene lookup returns CDR1 SGHAT and CDR2 FQNNGV. The CDR3 has 14 amino acids. The CDR3 reads CASSLATGSYEQYV. The CDR3, as DNA: TGTGCCAGCAGCTTAGCTACAGGTTCCTACGAGCAGTACGTC.

This clone has just one count. The V call is TRBV18, the J call TRBJ2-6; D remains unclear. The germline V gene encodes CDR1 KGHSH and CDR2 LQKENI. There are 13 residues in the CDR3. Trimming removed 2 bases from V and 4 bases from J, with 3 bases in between. CDR3 in DNA: TGTGCCAGCTCACCAGCCGGGGCCAACGTCCTGACTTTC. Protein sequence: CASSPAGANVLTF.

This clone came up a few times. This chain links TRBV7-9 with TRBJ1-2; TRBD1 aligns across 8 bases. Germline trimming cut 6 bases from V and 4 bases from J; bases unmatched to any gene: 4. The length of the CDR3 is 13 residues. The germline gives CDR1 SEHNR, CDR2 FQNEAQ (reference sequence). Here the CDR3 DNA reads TGTGCCAGCAGTCCCGGGACAGGCTATGGCTACACCTTC. Protein sequence: CASSPGTGYGYTF.

The chain is built from TRBV7-2 and TRBJ2-5; 15 nucleotides line up with TRBD2. Germline CDR1 reads SGHTA; CDR2 reads FQGNSA. The CDR3 loop spans 16 amino acids. The V gene end was trimmed by 4 bases and the J gene end by 6 bases; junction bases not matched to a gene: 6. The CDR3 loop reads CASSSGLAGGHKTQYF. CDR3 DNA sequence: TGTGCCAGCAGCTCGGGACTAGCGGGGGGACATAAGACCCAGTACTTC.

The chain is built from TRBV12-5 and TRBJ2-1, with a weak D call TRBD2 (5 bases). Germline lookup yields CDR1 LGHNT and CDR2 FRNRAP. The CDR3 extends over 16 amino acids. The V end was cut by 6 bases, the J end by 8 bases, with 23 bases between. CDR3 amino acids: CASGGSVRALGYEQFF. CDR3 sequence (DNA): TGTGCTAGTGGGGGGTCCGTGAGGGCCCTGGGATATGAGCAGTTCTTC.

The gene calls are TRBV11-2 and TRBJ2-7; 7 bases align to TRBD2. Per germline, CDR1 SGHAT and CDR2 FQNNGV. This CDR3 has 12 residues. After removal of 3 bases from V and 7 bases from J, the junction contained 3 bases not matched to a gene. CDR3 in amino acids: CASSLGAGEQYF. CDR3 nucleotides: TGTGCCAGCAGCTTGGGAGCGGGGGAGCAGTACTTC.

V gene TRBV13 combines with J gene TRBJ2-3; no definite D call. Germline CDR1 PRHDT, CDR2 FYEKMQ (reference sequence). The CDR3 is 12 amino acids. With 5 bases removed from V and 0 bases from J, the gap between germline ends came to 3 bases. CDR3 sequence: CASSISTDTQYF. The CDR3 DNA reads as TGTGCCAGCAGCATAAGCACAGATACGCAGTATTTT.

The chain recombines TRBV6-5 with TRBJ1-2, with a weak D call TRBD1 (6 bases). Germline V gene data show CDR1 as MNHEY and CDR2 as SVGAGI. The CDR3 totals 13 residues. The ends were cut back, 8 bases at V and 4 bases at J, with 14 bases in the middle. The CDR3 spells CASGLGGAYGYTF. The CDR3 DNA sequence: TGTGCCAGCGGTTTAGGGGGGGCCTATGGCTACACCTTC.